This record looks at one TCR beta chain sequence and its context. These data belong to a study of T-cell reconstitution after alpha-beta-depleted transplantation in children. It was with unique molecular identifiers that the TCRbeta library was prepared. TCRdb passed the PCR reads through MiXCR, listing each CDR3 protein once. The data contain 500,000 to 600,000 distinct CDR3 sequences, approximately 32% of them singletons. This CDR3 has 15 amino acids. Trimming shortened V by 0 bases and J by 2 bases, and 9 bases separated the two germline ends. CDR1 SGDLS and CDR2 YYNGEE come from the germline V gene.

The chain recombines TRBV9 with TRBJ2-1, with D hard to call. The TCR was taken from a human donor who donated a stem cell graft to a child with aplastic anemia. Sequencing was performed on PBMCs from the stem cell graft donor, taken from the stem cell graft. The CDR3 here is CASSVEEGPYNEQFF. The CDR3 DNA reads TGTGCCAGCAGCGTAGAGGAAGGGCCCTACAATGAGCAGTTCTTC.